The 8 T cell receptor beta chains given below trace back to one sample, sequenced in a study of blood T cell repertoires in COVID-19. The table came from immunoSEQ multiplex PCR; TCRdb's copy has only in-frame clones and leaves some out. Among some 200,000 clones listed, 65% to 90% were seen once. Sequencing was performed on peripheral blood. These receptors all stem from a woman in her 70s with COVID-19, enrolled during active disease.

The table lists this clone with a count of one. The chain carries TRBV2 and TRBJ2-3; D uncertain. The ends were cut back, 0 bases at V and 2 bases at J, with 18 bases in the middle. This CDR3 is built from 18 residues. Germline lookup yields CDR1 SNHLY and CDR2 FYNNEI. This chain's CDR3 is CASSEALSSRVVTDTQYF. CDR3 in DNA: TGTGCCAGCAGTGAAGCGCTCTCCTCTCGGGTTGTCACAGATACGCAGTATTTT.

The rearrangement uses TRBV6-5 and TRBJ2-3; TRBD2 is a possible D gene (5 bases). The CDR3 covers 15 residues. The germline CDR1 and CDR2 sequences are MNHEY and SVGAGI. V was clipped by 6 bases and J by 2 bases, with 15 bases between them. CDR3 protein: CASRGLDGVTDTQYF. CDR3 coding DNA: TGTGCCAGCAGAGGACTTGATGGGGTCACAGATACGCAGTATTTT.

As for this clone: A much more abundant neighbour one base away suggests this may be a read error. The V and J genes are TRBV9 and TRBJ2-7; 9 positions agree with TRBD2. In germline, CDR1 is SGDLS, CDR2 YYNGEE. The CDR3 sequence is 13 residues long. With 7 bases clipped from V and 2 bases from J, the junction kept 4 bases outside the gene matches. The CDR3 region is CASAGGGAYEQYF. For the CDR3, the DNA is TGTGCCAGCGCGGGCGGGGGGGCCTACGAGCAGTACTTC.

The V call is TRBV27, the J call TRBJ2-2; 8 bases line up with TRBD2. This CDR3 comprises 16 residues. The germline V gene encodes CDR1 MNHEY and CDR2 SMNVEV (reference sequence). With 1 base clipped from V and 4 bases from J, the junction kept 5 bases outside the gene matches. For the CDR3, the DNA is TGTGCCAGCAGTTTATTGGCGGGGGGACGCACCGGGGAGCTGTTTTTT. Translated: CASSLLAGGRTGELFF.

The chain uses TRBV6-5 and TRBJ1-1, with D possibly being TRBD1 (5 bases). With 4 bases removed from V and 2 bases from J, the gap between germline ends came to 11 bases. The germline V gene has CDR1 MNHEY and CDR2 SVGAGI. CDR3 length: 14 residues. The DNA for the CDR3 is TGTGCCAGCAGTTTCGAAAGGGGTAACACTGAAGCTTTCTTT. Amino acids: CASSFERGNTEAFF.

The V gene is TRBV4-2, the J gene TRBJ1-1, with D unresolved. The CDR3 length is 14 residues. V lost 0 bases and J lost 1, with 6 bases in between. Looked up from germline, CDR1 is LGHNA and CDR2 is YNFKEQ. CDR3 in DNA: TGTGCCAGCAGCCAAGAGGGCAAGAACACTGAAGCTTTCTTT. Its translation is CASSQEGKNTEAFF.

The chain carries TRBV7-8 and TRBJ2-1; possible D gene TRBD2, 6 bases. Looked up from germline, CDR1 is SGHVS and CDR2 is FQNEAQ. With 1 base removed from V and 12 bases from J, the gap between germline ends came to 7 bases. This CDR3 comprises 11 residues. The CDR3 DNA sequence: TGTGCCAGCAGCTTAGGGCGGGGGCAGTTCTTC. Translation gives CASSLGRGQFF.

V is TRBV27 and J is TRBJ1-2, with TRBD1 identical over 10 bases. The CDR3 runs 14 residues. CDR1 MNHEY and CDR2 SMNVEV come from the germline V gene (reference sequence). V shed 6 bases, J shed 6 bases, and the junction held 7 bases outside the gene matches. The CDR3 nucleotides are TGTGCCAGCAGGGCCGGGACAGGGGTTAATGGCTACACCTTC. Translation: CASRAGTGVNGYTF.